The entry below describes one T cell receptor beta chain. This entry is derived from a study of OX40 agonist ivuxolimab in advanced cancers. Study summary: With a range of roughly 23 to 79, age averaged roughly 60 years, and more than 75% were male.

Only in-frame clones appear in the TCRdb table, and some are missing; sequencing was by immunoSEQ multiplex PCR. The sample carries some 30,000 clones, more than 80% recorded once. The CDR3 runs 14 residues. Germline loops: CDR1 MDHEN, CDR2 SYDVKM. V was trimmed by 6 bases and J by 1 base, leaving 7 bases between them. The sample consisted of CD4+ or CD8+ T cells sorted from blood, taken in a trial of the OX40 agonist ivuxolimab. V is TRBV28 and J is TRBJ2-6; the D is unclear. The receptor's source is an adult with an advanced solid tumor such as melanoma, head and neck, liver or kidney cancer. The CDR3 nucleotides read TGTGCCAGCAGCTCACTATCTGGGGCCAACGTCCTGACTTTC. Its translation is CASSSLSGANVLTF.